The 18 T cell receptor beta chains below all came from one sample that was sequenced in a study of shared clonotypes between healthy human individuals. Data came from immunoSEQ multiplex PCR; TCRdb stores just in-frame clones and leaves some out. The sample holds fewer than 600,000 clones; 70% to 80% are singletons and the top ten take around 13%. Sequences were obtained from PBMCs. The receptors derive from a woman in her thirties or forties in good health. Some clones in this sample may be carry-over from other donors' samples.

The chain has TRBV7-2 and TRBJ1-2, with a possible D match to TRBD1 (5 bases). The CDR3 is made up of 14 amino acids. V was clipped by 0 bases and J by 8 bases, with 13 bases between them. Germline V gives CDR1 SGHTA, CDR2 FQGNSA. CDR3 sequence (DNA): TGTGCCAGCAGCTTAGCGCTCAGGGAAGGCGGCTACACCTTC. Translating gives CASSLALREGGYTF.

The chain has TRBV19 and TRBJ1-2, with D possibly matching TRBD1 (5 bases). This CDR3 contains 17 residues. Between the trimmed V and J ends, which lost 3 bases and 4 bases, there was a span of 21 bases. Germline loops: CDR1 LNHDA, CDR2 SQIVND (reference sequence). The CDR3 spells CASSIGAYRASSYGYTF. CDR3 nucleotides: TGTGCCAGTAGTATTGGGGCTTACCGGGCATCCTCCTATGGCTACACCTTC.

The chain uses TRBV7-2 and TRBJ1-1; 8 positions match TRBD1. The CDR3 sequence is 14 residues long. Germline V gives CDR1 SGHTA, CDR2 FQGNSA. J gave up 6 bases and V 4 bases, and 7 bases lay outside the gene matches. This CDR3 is CASSSGPGGAEAFF. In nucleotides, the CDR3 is TGTGCCAGCAGCTCTGGGCCAGGGGGCGCTGAAGCTTTCTTT.

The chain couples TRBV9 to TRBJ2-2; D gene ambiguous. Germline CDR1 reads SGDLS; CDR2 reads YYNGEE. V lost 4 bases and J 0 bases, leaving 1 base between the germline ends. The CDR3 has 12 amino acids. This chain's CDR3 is CASSSNTGELFF. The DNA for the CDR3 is TGTGCCAGCAGCTCGAACACCGGGGAGCTGTTTTTT.

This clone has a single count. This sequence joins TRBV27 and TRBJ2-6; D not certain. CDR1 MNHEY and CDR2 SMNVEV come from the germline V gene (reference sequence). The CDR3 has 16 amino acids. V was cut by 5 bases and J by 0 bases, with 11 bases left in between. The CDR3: CASSGLQSSGANVLTF. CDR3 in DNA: TGTGCCAGCAGTGGGCTGCAGAGCTCTGGGGCCAACGTCCTGACTTTC. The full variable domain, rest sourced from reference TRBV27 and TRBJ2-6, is EAQVTQNPRYLITVTGKKLTVTCSQNMNHEYMSWYRQDPGLGLRQIYYSMNVEVTDKGDVPEGYKVSRKEKRNFPLILESPSPNQTSLYFCASSGLQSSGANVLTFGAGSRLTVL.

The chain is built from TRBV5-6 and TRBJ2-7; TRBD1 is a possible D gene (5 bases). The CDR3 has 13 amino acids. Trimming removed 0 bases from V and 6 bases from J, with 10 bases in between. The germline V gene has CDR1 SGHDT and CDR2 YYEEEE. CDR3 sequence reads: CASSLEGQGEQYF. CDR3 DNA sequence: TGTGCCAGCAGCTTGGAGGGGCAGGGCGAGCAGTACTTC.

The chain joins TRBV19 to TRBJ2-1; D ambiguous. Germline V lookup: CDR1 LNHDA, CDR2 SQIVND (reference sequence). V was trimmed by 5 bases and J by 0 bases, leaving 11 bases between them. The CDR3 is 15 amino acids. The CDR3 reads CASSRAQSSYNEQFF. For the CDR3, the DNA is TGTGCCAGTAGTCGAGCCCAAAGCTCCTACAATGAGCAGTTCTTC.

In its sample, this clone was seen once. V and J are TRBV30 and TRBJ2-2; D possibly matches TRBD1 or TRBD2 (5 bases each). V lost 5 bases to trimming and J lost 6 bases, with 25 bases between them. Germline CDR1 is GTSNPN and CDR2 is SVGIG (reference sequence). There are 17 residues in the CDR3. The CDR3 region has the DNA TGTGCCTGGGCGCCAGTGGCAGGGTTGGGGGACGCCGGGGAGCTGTTTTTT. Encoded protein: CAWAPVAGLGDAGELFF.

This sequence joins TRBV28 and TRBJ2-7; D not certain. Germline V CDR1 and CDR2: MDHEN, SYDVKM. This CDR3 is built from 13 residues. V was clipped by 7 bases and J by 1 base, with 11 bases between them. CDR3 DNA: TGTGCCAGCACTACAGATGATTCCTACGAGCAGTACTTC. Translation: CASTTDDSYEQYF.

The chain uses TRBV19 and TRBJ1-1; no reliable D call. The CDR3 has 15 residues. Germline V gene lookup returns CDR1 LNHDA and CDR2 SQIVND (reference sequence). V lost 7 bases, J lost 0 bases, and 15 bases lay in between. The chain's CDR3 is CASTLSAGLNTEAFF. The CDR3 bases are TGTGCCAGTACCCTATCTGCAGGACTGAACACTGAAGCTTTCTTT.

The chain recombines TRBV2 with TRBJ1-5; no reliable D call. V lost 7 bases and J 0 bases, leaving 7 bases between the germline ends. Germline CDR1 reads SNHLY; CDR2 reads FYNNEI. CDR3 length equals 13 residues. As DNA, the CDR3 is TGTGCCAGCAACCTATATAGCAATCAGCCCCAGCATTTT. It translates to CASNLYSNQPQHF.

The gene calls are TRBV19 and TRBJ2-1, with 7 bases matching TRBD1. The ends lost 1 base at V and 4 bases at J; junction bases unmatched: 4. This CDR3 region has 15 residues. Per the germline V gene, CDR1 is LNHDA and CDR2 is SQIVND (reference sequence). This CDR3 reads CASSIAGQQYNEQFF. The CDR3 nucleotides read TGTGCCAGTAGTATAGCGGGACAGCAATACAATGAGCAGTTCTTC.

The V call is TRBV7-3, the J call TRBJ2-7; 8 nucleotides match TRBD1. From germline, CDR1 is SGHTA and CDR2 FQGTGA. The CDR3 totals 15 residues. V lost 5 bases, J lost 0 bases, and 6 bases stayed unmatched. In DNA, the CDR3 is TGTGCCAGCAGCCCCAGACAGGGGCACTCCTACGAGCAGTACTTC. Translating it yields CASSPRQGHSYEQYF.

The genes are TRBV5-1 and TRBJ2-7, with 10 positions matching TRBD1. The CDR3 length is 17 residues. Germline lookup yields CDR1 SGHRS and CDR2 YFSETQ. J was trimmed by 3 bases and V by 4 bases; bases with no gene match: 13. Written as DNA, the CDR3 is TGCGCCAGCAGCCCAACCACCCGGGACAGGGGCAGCTACGAGCAGTACTTC. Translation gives CASSPTTRDRGSYEQYF.

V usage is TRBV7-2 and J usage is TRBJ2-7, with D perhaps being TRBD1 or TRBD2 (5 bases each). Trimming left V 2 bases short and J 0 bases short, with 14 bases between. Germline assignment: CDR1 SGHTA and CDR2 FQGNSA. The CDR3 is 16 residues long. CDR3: CASSLLRGDYSYEQYF. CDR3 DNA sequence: TGTGCCAGCAGCTTACTTCGGGGCGATTACTCCTACGAGCAGTACTTC.

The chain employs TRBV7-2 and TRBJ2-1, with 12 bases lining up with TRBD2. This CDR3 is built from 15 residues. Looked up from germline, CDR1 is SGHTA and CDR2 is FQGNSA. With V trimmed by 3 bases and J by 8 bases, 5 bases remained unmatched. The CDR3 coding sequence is TGTGCCAGCAGCTTGTGGACTAGCGGGATTTATGAGCAGTTCTTC. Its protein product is CASSLWTSGIYEQFF.

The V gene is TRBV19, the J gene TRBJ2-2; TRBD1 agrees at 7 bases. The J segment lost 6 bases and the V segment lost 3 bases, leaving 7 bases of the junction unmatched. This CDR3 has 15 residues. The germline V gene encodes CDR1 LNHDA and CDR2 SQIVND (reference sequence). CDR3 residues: CASSIWRQGPGELFF. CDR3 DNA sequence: TGTGCCAGTAGTATCTGGAGACAGGGTCCCGGGGAGCTGTTTTTT.

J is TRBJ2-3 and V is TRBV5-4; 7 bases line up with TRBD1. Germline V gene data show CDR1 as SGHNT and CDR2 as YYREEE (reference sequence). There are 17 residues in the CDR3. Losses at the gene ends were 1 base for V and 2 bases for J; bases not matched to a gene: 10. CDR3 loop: CASSLSVAGGSTDTQYF. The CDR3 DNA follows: TGTGCCAGCAGCTTGAGCGTCGCAGGGGGATCCACAGATACGCAGTATTTT. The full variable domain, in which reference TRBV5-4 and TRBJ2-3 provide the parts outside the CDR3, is ETGVTQSPTHLIKTRGQQVTLRCSSQSGHNTVSWYQQALGQGPQFIFQYYREEENGRGNFPPRFSGLQFPNYSSELNVNALELDDSALYLCASSLSVAGGSTDTQYFGPGTRLTVL.